The rows below give T cell receptor beta chains drawn from one sample of a study of cytomegalovirus exposure and HLA in healthy donors. Sequencing used immunoSEQ multiplex PCR; TCRdb keeps in-frame clones, though not all of them. The sample gives some 150,000 clones, 75% to 85% of which show up once; roughly 7.7% is in the top ten. The sequenced material came from PBMCs. These receptors were taken from a man aged 25-45 years in good health and CMV-seropositive. CDR3s include the opening cysteine and the closing phenylalanine or tryptophan. D genes are given only for firm matches.

V: TRBV11-3; D: -; CDR3: CASSSRTSPGEQYF
V: TRBV6-1; D: -; CDR3: CSSSEVQGEDEQYF
V: TRBV9; D: TRBD2; CDR3: CASSGSGGAGNEQFF
V: TRBV6-1; D: -; CDR3: CVSSEVGARDTQYF
V: TRBV5-6; D: TRBD1; CDR3: CASSLAGQGPLQPQHF
V: TRBV7-9; D: -; CDR3: CASSVRGGTDTQYF
V: TRBV19; D: -; CDR3: CASSMGRERGQPQHF
V: TRBV2; D: TRBD2; CDR3: CASSGLAGTGEQYF
V: TRBV15; D: -; CDR3: CATSRGGSSYEQYF
V: TRBV7-8; D: -; CDR3: CARGSGRGPHEQYF
V: TRBV28; D: TRBD1; CDR3: CASSSVQGARGYTF
V: TRBV4-2; D: -; CDR3: CASSQDGAYSGANVLTF
V: TRBV19; D: TRBD2; CDR3: CASILHGTSEETQYF
V: TRBV30; D: TRBD2; CDR3: CAWSWTSAHEQYF
V: TRBV7-3; D: -; CDR3: CASSPSPGSFYEQYF
V: TRBV5-6; D: TRBD1; CDR3: CASSSPRGEQYF
V: TRBV27; D: -; CDR3: CASSLLAELNTEAFF
V: TRBV4-1; D: -; CDR3: CASRPALSGNTIYF
V: TRBV9; D: TRBD2; CDR3: CASSAGLAAATDTQYF
V: TRBV6-5; D: -; CDR3: CASSYRVGTGELFF
V: TRBV15; D: TRBD1; CDR3: CATSRVAGQGASFYGYTF
V: TRBV7-3; D: TRBD2; CDR3: CASSSSSGVYEQYF
V: TRBV4-3; D: -; CDR3: CASSQDRGWTEAFF
V: TRBV5-6; D: -; CDR3: CASSWGDDTEAFF
V: TRBV13; D: -; CDR3: CASSPRLVSGEQYF
V: TRBV2; D: TRBD1; CDR3: CASGQAGGYTF
V: TRBV11-2; D: -; CDR3: CASSLVGGANTEAFF
V: TRBV5-8; D: TRBD1; CDR3: CASSLAGQGIYEQYF
V: TRBV27; D: -; CDR3: CASSLSSEYEQYF
V: TRBV7-8; D: -; CDR3: CASSFRATGEKLFF
V: TRBV27; D: -; CDR3: CASSMKRSNEQFF
V: TRBV6-5; D: -; CDR3: CASNQVEGRVTEAFF
V: TRBV7-9; D: TRBD1; CDR3: CASRLIGQATSYEQYF
V: TRBV29-1; D: -; CDR3: CSVLYATNEKLFF
V: TRBV11-2; D: -; CDR3: CASSGGGVGTDTQYF
V: TRBV29-1; D: -; CDR3: CSVGYPGLNEKLFF
V: TRBV6-4; D: TRBD2; CDR3: CASSDSSGGGSLYF
V: TRBV30; D: -; CDR3: CAWQTGSIREKLFF
V: TRBV25-1; D: TRBD1; CDR3: CASSGTGTGNFEQYF
V: TRBV2; D: -; CDR3: CASSQDTFLTEAFF
V: TRBV20-1; D: -; CDR3: CSARDQGF
V: TRBV18; D: TRBD1; CDR3: CASSRAGQGTLQETQYF
V: TRBV5-1; D: -; CDR3: CASSLTLGSENSPLHF
V: TRBV5-6; D: TRBD2; CDR3: CASSRGGAETQYF
V: TRBV19; D: -; CDR3: CASSPAPQGNEKLFF
V: TRBV5-1; D: -; CDR3: CASSGGTPQETQYF
V: TRBV6-5; D: -; CDR3: CASSYSISTGSNTYTF
V: TRBV9; D: TRBD1; CDR3: CASSARQGDQPQHF
V: TRBV4-3; D: -; CDR3: CASSPLKRGTEAFF
V: TRBV30; D: -; CDR3: CAWTWTGDGYTF